The present T cell receptor beta chain was sequenced within a study of shared clonotypes between healthy human individuals. Whole-study context: Samples came from a couple of female and a few male donors aged 18 to 49. Findings of the study overall: The genetic and exposure-history diversity represented was limited by few donors. Sorted-subset sequencing was shown by rarefaction to be incomplete despite large depth.

Notes on this clone: Its target is not known.

Repertoires were generated with immunoSEQ multiplex PCR, while TCRdb's copy carries only in-frame clones and drops some. The sample yields about 2 million clones, about 94% seen once. CD8 cells regarded as naive lacked CD45RO, were positively chosen for CCR7, and omitted terminally differentiated effector memory CD45RA+ cells. Among the donors, all were Caucasian adults who lived in Nashville, Tennessee. Germline V gene sequence: CDR1 MGHDK, CDR2 SYGVNS. This CDR3 comprises 15 residues. V dropped 1 base and J dropped 0 bases, with 8 bases sitting between them. The sample comprised naive CD8+ T cells sorted from blood. V and J are TRBV25-1 and TRBJ2-3; a possible D gene is TRBD2 (5 bases). This TCR came from a young man in good health. CDR3: CASSEWAGSTDTQYF. The CDR3 DNA reads TGTGCCAGCAGTGAATGGGCGGGTAGCACAGATACGCAGTATTTT.